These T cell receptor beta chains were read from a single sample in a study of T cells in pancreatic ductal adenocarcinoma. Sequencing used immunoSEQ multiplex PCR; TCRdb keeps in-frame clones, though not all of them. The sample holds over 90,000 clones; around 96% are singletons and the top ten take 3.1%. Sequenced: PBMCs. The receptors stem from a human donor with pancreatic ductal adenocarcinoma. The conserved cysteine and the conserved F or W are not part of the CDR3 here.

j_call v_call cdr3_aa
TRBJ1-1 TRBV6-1 ASSQGGYTEAF
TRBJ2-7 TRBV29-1 SVEPGAAYEQY
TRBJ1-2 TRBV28 ASSSYREVGGYT
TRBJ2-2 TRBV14 ASSQVAGNTGELF
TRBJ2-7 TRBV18 ASSPPGQPWEQY
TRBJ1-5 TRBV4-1 ASSQASLNQPQH
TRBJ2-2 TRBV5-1 AAGATGGAPGELF
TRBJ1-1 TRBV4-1 ASSLRGGTEAF
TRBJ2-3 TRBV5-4 ASSHGTSGIDTQY
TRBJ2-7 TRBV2 ASSEWRDYEQY
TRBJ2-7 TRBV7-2 ASSLASGSAVYEQY
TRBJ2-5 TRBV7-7 ASSLNPSSETQY
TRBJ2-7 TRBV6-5 ASRLAGDFYEQY
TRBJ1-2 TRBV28 ASISGGGPLGGYT
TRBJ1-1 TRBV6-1 ASSEHPGTEAF
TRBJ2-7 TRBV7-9 ASSLGTEARVYEQY
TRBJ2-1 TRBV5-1 ASSFLAGGSIYNEQF
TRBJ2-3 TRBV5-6 ASSAPKQGPDTQY
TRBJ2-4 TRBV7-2 ASSLAGAGLNIQY
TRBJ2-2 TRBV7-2 ASSLVAGGTGELF
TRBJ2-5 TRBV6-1 ASRIQGGETQY
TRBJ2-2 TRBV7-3 ASSPTLAGTGELF
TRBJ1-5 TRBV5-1 ASSSGQYDQPQH
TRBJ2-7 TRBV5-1 ASSRNGVSYEQY
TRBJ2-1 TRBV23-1 ASLSGRVFYNEQF
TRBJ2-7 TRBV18 ASSPGQYYEQY
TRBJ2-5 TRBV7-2 ASSLGQTSGETQY
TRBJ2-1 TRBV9 ASSVVGDNEQF
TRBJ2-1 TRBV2 ASRANNEQF
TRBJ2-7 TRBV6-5 ASSPPGTAYEQY
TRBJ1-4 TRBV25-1 ASSESLGGATNEKLF
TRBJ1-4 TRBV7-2 ASSLVGDSEKLF
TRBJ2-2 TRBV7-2 ASWTSGRAGELF
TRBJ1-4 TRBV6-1 ASRRAGDEKLF
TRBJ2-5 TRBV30 AWSQRWEETQY
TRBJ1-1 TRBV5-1 ASSSRDRGKFEAF
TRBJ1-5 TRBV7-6 ASSEQGLGNQPQH
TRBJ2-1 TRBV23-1 AGSVSGRSYNEQF
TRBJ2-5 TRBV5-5 ASSSLETQY
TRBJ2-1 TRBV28 ASSRPGQSPEQF
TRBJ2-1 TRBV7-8 ASSLAVYTSGMGGEQF
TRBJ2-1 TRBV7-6 ASSPGQGMGNEQF
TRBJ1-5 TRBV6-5 ASSYSRGQPQH
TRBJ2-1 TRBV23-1 ASSQSSGSEQF
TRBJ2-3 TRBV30 AWGPKGGDTQY